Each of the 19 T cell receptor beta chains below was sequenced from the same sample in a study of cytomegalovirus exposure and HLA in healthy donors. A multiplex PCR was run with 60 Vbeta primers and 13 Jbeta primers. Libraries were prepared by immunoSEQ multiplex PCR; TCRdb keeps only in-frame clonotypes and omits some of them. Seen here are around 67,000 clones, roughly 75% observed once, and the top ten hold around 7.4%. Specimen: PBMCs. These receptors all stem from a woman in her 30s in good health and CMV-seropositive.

The CDR3 coding sequence is TGTGCCAGCAGGAAGACAGGGGGGAATACCGGGGAGCTGTTTTTT. Encoded protein: CASRKTGGNTGELFF. The chain joins TRBV6-1 to TRBJ2-2, with 9 bases identical to TRBD1. In germline, CDR1 is MNHNS, CDR2 SASEGT. This CDR3 has 15 amino acids. The ends lost 6 bases at V and 5 bases at J; junction bases unmatched: 7.

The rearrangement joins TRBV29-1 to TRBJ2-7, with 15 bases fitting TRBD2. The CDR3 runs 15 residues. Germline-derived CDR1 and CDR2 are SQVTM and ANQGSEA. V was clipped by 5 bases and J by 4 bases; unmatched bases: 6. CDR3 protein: CSVSGLAGGQYEQYF. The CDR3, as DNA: TGCAGCGTTTCGGGACTAGCGGGAGGACAATACGAGCAGTACTTC.

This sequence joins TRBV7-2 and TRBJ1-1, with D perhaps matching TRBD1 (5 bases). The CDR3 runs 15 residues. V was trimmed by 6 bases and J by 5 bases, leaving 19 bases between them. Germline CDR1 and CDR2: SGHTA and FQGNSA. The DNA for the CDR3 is TGTGCCAGCAGTCTAGTAGTGGGGCCTGGTACTGAAGCTTTCTTT. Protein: CASSLVVGPGTEAFF.

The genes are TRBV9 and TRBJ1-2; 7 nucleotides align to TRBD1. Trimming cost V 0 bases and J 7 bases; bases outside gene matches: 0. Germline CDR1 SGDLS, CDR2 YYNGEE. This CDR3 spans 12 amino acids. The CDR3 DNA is TGTGCCAGCAGCGTAGGACAGGGTGGCTACACCTTC. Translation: CASSVGQGGYTF.

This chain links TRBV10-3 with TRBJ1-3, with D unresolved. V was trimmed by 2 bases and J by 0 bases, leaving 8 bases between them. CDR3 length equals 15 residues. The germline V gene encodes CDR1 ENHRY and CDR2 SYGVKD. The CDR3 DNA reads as TGTGCCATCAGTGAGGCAGGTTTCTCTGGAAACACCATATATTTT. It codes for CAISEAGFSGNTIYF.

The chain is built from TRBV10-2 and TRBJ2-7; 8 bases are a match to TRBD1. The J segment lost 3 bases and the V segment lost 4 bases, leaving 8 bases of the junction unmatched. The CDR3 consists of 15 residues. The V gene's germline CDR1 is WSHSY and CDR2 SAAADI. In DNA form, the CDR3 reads TGCGCCAGCAGTGGGACGGGGACAGGACTCTACGAGCAGTACTTC. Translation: CASSGTGTGLYEQYF.

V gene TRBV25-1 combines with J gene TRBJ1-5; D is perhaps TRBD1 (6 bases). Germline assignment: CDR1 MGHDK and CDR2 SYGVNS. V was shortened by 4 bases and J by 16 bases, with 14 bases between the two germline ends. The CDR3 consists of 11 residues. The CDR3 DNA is TGTGCCAGCAGTGTAGGGGGTAAGCTTCATTTT. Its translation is CASSVGGKLHF.

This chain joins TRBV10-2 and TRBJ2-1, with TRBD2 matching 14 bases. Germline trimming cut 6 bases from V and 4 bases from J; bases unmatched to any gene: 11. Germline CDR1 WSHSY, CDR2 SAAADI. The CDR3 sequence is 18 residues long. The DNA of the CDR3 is TGCGCCAGCAGATCCGGGACTAGCGGGAGCCAGGGTTACAATGAGCAGTTCTTC. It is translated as CASRSGTSGSQGYNEQFF.

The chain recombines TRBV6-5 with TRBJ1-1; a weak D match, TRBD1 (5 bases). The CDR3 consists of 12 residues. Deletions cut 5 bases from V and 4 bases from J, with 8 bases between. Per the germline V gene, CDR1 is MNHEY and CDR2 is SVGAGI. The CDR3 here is CASSLRGTEAFF. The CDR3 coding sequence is TGTGCCAGCAGTCTAAGGGGCACTGAAGCTTTCTTT.

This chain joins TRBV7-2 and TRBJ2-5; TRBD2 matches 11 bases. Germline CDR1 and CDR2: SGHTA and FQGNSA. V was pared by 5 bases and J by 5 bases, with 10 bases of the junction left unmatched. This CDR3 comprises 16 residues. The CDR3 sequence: CASSTSGTSGPETQYF. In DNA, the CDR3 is TGTGCCAGCAGCACCTCCGGGACTAGCGGCCCCGAGACCCAGTACTTC.

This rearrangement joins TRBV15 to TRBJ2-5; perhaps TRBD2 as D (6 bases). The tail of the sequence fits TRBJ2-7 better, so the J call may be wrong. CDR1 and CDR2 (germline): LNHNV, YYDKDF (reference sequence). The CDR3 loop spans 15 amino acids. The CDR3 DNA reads TGTGCCACCAGCAGAGGCGGGGAGTCTGGGTACGAGCAGTACTTC. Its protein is CATSRGGESGYEQYF.

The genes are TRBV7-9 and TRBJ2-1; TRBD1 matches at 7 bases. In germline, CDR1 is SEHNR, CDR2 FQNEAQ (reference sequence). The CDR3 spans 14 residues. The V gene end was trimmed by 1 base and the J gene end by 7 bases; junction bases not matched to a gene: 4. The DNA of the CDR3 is TGTGCCAGCAGCTTAGAGCCAGGGGGTAATGAGCAGTTCTTC. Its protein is CASSLEPGGNEQFF.

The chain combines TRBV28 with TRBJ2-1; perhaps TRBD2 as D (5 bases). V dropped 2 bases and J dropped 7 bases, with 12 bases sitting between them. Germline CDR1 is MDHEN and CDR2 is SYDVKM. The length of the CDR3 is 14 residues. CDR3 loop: CASSLGFSVNEQFF. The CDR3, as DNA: TGTGCCAGCAGTTTAGGGTTTAGCGTAAATGAGCAGTTCTTC.

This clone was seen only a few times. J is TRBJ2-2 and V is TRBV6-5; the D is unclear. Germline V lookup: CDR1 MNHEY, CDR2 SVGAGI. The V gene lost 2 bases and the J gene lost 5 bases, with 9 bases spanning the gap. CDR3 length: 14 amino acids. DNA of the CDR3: TGTGCCAGCAGTTACAGCCGGAGAACCGGGGAGCTGTTTTTT. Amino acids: CASSYSRRTGELFF.

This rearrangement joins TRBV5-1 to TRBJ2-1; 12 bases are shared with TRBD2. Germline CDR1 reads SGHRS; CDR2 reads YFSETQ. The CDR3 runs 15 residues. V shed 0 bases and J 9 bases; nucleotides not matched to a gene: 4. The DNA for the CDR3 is TGCGCCAGCAGCTTGGCTCTAGCGGGAGGGCCTGAGCAGTTCTTC. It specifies CASSLALAGGPEQFF.

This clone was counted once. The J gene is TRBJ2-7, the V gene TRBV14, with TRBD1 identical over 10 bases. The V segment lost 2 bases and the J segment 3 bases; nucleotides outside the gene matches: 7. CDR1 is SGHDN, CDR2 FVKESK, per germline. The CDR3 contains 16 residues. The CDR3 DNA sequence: TGTGCCAGCAGCCAAAGGGGCGGGACAGGGGTCTACGAGCAGTACTTC. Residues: CASSQRGGTGVYEQYF.

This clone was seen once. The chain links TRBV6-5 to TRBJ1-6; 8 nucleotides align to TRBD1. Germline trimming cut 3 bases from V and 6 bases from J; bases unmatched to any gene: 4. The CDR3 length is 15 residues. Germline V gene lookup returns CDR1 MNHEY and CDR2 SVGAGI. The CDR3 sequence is CASSYRDRSNSPLHF. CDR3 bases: TGTGCCAGCAGTTATCGGGACAGGAGTAATTCACCCCTCCACTTT.

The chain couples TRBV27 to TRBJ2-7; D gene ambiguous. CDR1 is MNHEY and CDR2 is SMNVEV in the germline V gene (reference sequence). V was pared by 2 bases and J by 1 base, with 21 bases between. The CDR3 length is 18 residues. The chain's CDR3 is CASSLEPDSPPVSYEQYF. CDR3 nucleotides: TGTGCCAGCAGTTTAGAGCCAGACTCTCCCCCAGTTTCCTACGAGCAGTACTTC.

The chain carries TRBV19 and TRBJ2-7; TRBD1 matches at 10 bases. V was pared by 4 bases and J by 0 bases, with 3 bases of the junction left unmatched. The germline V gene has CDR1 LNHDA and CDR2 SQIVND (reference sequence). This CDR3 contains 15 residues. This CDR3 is CASSKDRGPSYEQYF. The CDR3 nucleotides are TGTGCCAGTAGTAAAGACAGGGGGCCCTCCTACGAGCAGTACTTC.